This TCR beta chain stems from a study of blood T cell repertoires in COVID-19. The wider study: Material from acute and convalescent COVID-19 was sourced from the United States, Italy and Spain. PBMCs, B-cell-depleted T cells, or T cells provided the cDNA or gDNA that made up the material.

This CDR3 comprises 14 residues. CDR1 and CDR2 (germline): SNHLY, FYNNEI. Trimming stripped 8 bases from V and 5 bases from J, with 19 bases between. Original handling: How many nucleated cells were present was estimated from reference gene primer amplification. Generated by immunoSEQ multiplex PCR, the TCRdb table keeps only in-frame clones and is missing some. V and J calls and clone size are those listed in that table; D and trimming were worked out from the DNA. Among fewer than 85,000 clones listed, roughly 70% were seen once. The sequence came from a man between 60 and 75 years old with acute or convalescent COVID-19. The specimen sequenced was peripheral blood. V gene TRBV2 combines with J gene TRBJ2-7, with TRBD1 as a possible D gene (6 bases). CDR3 sequence: CASQLETGWDEQYV. The DNA of the CDR3 is TGTGCCAGCCAATTGGAGACAGGCTGGGACGAGCAGTACGTC.